These T cell receptor beta chains were read from a single sample in a study of cytomegalovirus exposure and HLA in healthy donors. The repertoire was sequenced with immunoSEQ multiplex PCR; TCRdb's copy has only in-frame clones and lacks some. The repertoire holds under 200,000 clones, with approximately 59% as singletons. The sequencing sample was made of PBMCs. Every receptor here comes from a man aged 40-50 years in good health and CMV-seronegative. The CDR3 runs from the conserved cysteine through the conserved F or W. D genes are given only for firm matches. A clone size is listed for some rows: how often the clone was seen (once, few, many), or a class if it is expanded.

TRBJ2-5 TRBV30 TRBD1 . CAWSPGTGRETQYF TGTGCCTGGAGTCCAGGGACAGGGCGGGAGACCCAGTACTTC
TRBJ2-7 TRBV19 . few CASNSGAGPYEQYF TGTGCCAGTAACTCTGGGGCAGGGCCCTACGAGCAGTACTTC
TRBJ1-2 TRBV13 . . CASSLGAKPRDGYTF TGTGCCAGCAGCTTAGGGGCGAAGCCCCGGGATGGCTACACCTTC
TRBJ1-1 TRBV28 . . CASSPHPGGRRNTEAFF TGTGCCAGCAGCCCACATCCGGGGGGCAGAAGGAACACTGAAGCTTTCTTT
TRBJ1-3 TRBV19 . . CASAGTGQSSGNTIYF TGTGCCAGTGCGGGTACAGGACAGAGCTCTGGAAACACCATATATTTT
TRBJ2-2 TRBV28 TRBD2 . CASSPWTSRGGELFF TGTGCCAGCAGTCCCTGGACTAGCAGGGGCGGGGAGCTGTTTTTT
TRBJ2-1 TRBV18 TRBD2 . CASSPLGLAGDEQFF TGTGCCAGCTCACCACTAGGACTAGCGGGCGATGAGCAGTTCTTC
TRBJ2-2 TRBV12-5 TRBD2 . CASGLVRLAGGRDTGELFF TGTGCTAGTGGTTTGGTTCGTCTAGCGGGGGGCCGGGACACCGGGGAGCTGTTTTTT
TRBJ2-1 TRBV7-9 . . CASSLAAGNEQFF TGTGCCAGCAGCTTAGCCGCGGGCAATGAGCAGTTCTTC
TRBJ2-3 TRBV5-4 TRBD2 once CASSLERSGRADTQYF TGTGCCAGCAGCTTGGAACGTAGCGGGAGGGCAGATACGCAGTATTTT
TRBJ2-1 TRBV9 TRBD2 few CASSVGASGNNEQFF TGTGCCAGCAGCGTAGGGGCTAGCGGTAACAATGAGCAGTTCTTC
TRBJ2-7 TRBV7-2 TRBD2 . CASSSTSGIPHPPYEQYF TGTGCCAGCAGTTCGACTAGCGGGATCCCCCACCCTCCCTACGAGCAGTACTTC
TRBJ2-5 TRBV15 TRBD1 few CATSRDLGQGQTQYF TGTGCCACCAGCAGAGATCTGGGACAGGGCCAGACCCAGTACTTC
TRBJ2-3 TRBV15 TRBD2 few CATSRALSGSTDTQYF TGTGCCACCAGCAGAGCACTTAGCGGGAGCACAGATACGCAGTATTTT
TRBJ2-5 TRBV19 . few CASRGGVEAQYF TGTGCCAGTAGAGGCGGGGTGGAGGCCCAGTACTTC
TRBJ2-1 TRBV6-6 . . CASSYSEGGVRNEQFF TGTGCCAGCAGTTACTCCGAGGGGGGGGTGCGGAATGAGCAGTTCTTC
TRBJ1-2 TRBV5-8 . . CASSLVGPLNYGYTF TGTGCCAGCAGCTTGGTGGGGCCGCTTAACTATGGCTACACCTTC
TRBJ2-5 TRBV7-9 TRBD1 few CASRSGTGNQETQYF TGTGCCAGCAGGTCCGGGACAGGGAACCAAGAGACCCAGTACTTC